This TCR beta chain stems from a study of T-cell memory formation after mild COVID-19. Study results and caveats: CD8+ contracting clones occupied EMRA, while CD4+ ones occupied mainly CM and EM.

Trimming cost V 1 base and J 13 bases, with 17 bases left between them. This CDR3 is 15 amino acids long. The sample holds a few counts of this clonotype. Its antigen remains unknown. TCRdb passed the 5' RACE reads through MiXCR, listing each CDR3 protein once. The repertoire holds a few hundred thousand distinct CDR3 sequences, with about a fifth as singletons. Sequences were obtained from PBMCs or a T cell subset sorted from them (not recorded which). V gene TRBV12-3 or TRBV12-4 combines with J gene TRBJ1-6; the D gene is possibly TRBD1 (5 bases). The TCR originated in an adult woman who had mild COVID-19 (a few samples of this study predate the infection). Cell type and time point are not known. The CDR3 DNA follows: TGTGCCAGCAGTTTAGTTTCAGGACCACAGGTCCCCCTCCACTTT. This gives the protein CASSLVSGPQVPLHF.